Listed below are T cell receptor beta chains from one sample, sequenced in a study of T cell repertoires in cytomegalovirus infection. Each CDR3 protein is one row after TCRdb ran MiXCR on the reads. The sample holds around 710,000 distinct CDR3 sequences, 25% to 35% seen once. The antigens for these receptors are not known. Sequences were derived from cultured CD8+ T cells from PBMCs, sampled from culture after CMV antigen stimulation. All receptors derive from a human donor in good health (CMV status not recorded). Some clones in this sample may be carry-over from other donors' samples. Each CDR3 is given with its conserved first and last residue. A D gene is named only where the DNA matches it firmly. A row's size may be missing; if present it is once, few, many or a size class.

CDR3 protein,CDR3 DNA,V gene,D gene,J gene,clone size
CASSKRGGASGDQETQYF,TGTGCCAGCAGCAAAAGGGGAGGGGCTAGCGGGGACCAAGAGACCCAGTACTTC,TRBV7-3,TRBD2,TRBJ2-5,NA
CASDGSYNEQFF,TGTGCCAGCGACGGGTCCTACAATGAGCAGTTCTTC,TRBV19,NA,TRBJ2-1,NA
CASSFGEHEQFF,TGTGCCAGTAGTTTTGGGGAGCATGAGCAGTTCTTC,TRBV19,NA,TRBJ2-1,NA
CASSLGGLGSDSTDTQYF,TGTGCCAGCAGCTTAGGTGGTTTAGGGTCGGACAGCACAGATACGCAGTATTTT,TRBV7-9,NA,TRBJ2-3,NA
CASREGGGAKNIQYF,TGTGCCAGCAGAGAGGGTGGGGGAGCCAAAAACATTCAGTACTTC,TRBV2,NA,TRBJ2-4,NA
CASSLDGTAHNEQFF,TGTGCCAGCAGCTTAGATGGGACAGCCCACAATGAGCAGTTCTTC,TRBV7-2,TRBD1,TRBJ2-1,many
CASSYDLFGNNEQFF,TGTGCCAGCAGTTACGACCTCTTTGGGAACAATGAGCAGTTCTTC,TRBV6-5,NA,TRBJ2-1,NA
CASSSPTGQETQYF,TGTGCCAGCAGCTCCCCCACCGGACAAGAGACCCAGTACTTC,TRBV5-5,NA,TRBJ2-5,few
CASMRGDTEAFF,TGTGCCAGCATGAGGGGGGACACTGAAGCTTTCTTT,TRBV7-9,NA,TRBJ1-1,NA
CASSFWRQGNSPLHF,TGTGCCAGCAGCTTCTGGAGACAGGGGAATTCACCCCTCCACTTT,TRBV5-6,TRBD1,TRBJ1-6,NA
CASRGPGLAKNIQYF,TGTGCCAGCAGGGGGCCTGGTTTAGCCAAAAACATTCAGTACTTC,TRBV27,NA,TRBJ2-4,NA
CASSEGQMILGETQYF,TGTGCCAGCAGTGAGGGACAAATGATTCTAGGGGAGACCCAGTACTTC,TRBV6-1,NA,TRBJ2-5,NA
CASSLIERGGETQYF,TGTGCCAGCAGCTTAATCGAGCGGGGGGGAGAGACCCAGTACTTC,TRBV7-6,TRBD2,TRBJ2-5,NA
CASRGQGRETQYF,TGTGCCAGCAGAGGACAGGGACGGGAGACCCAGTACTTC,TRBV6-5,TRBD1,TRBJ2-5,few
CASSDGTGARKQYF,TGTGCCAGCAGCGACGGGACAGGGGCAAGGAAGCAGTACTTC,TRBV5-6,TRBD1,TRBJ2-7,once
CASSEQYNQPQHF,TGTGCCAGCAGTGAACAGTACAATCAGCCCCAGCATTTT,TRBV6-1,NA,TRBJ1-5,NA
CASSLVDGGFEQYF,TGTGCCAGCAGCTTAGTTGACGGGGGCTTCGAGCAGTACTTC,TRBV7-6,NA,TRBJ2-7,many
CASSPAGLSLTQYF,TGTGCCAGCAGTCCTGCGGGACTTTCCCTGACCCAGTACTTC,TRBV27,NA,TRBJ2-5,NA
CSVPHLTGGYARNTEAFF,TGCAGCGTTCCGCACCTGACAGGGGGCTATGCTAGGAACACTGAAGCTTTCTTT,TRBV29-1,TRBD1,TRBJ1-1,few
CATSRDRPGGTNTEAFF,TGTGCCACCAGCAGAGATAGGCCAGGGGGGACGAACACTGAAGCTTTCTTT,TRBV15,TRBD1,TRBJ1-1,NA
CSAMGTILDVTDTQYF,TGCAGTGCCATGGGGACTATTCTCGACGTGACAGATACGCAGTATTTT,TRBV20-1,TRBD2,TRBJ2-3,NA
CASRVQWGNTEAFF,TGTGCCAGCAGAGTACAGTGGGGGAACACTGAAGCTTTCTTT,TRBV27,NA,TRBJ1-1,once
CASSQEITDTQYF,TGCGCCAGCAGCCAAGAAATCACAGATACGCAGTATTTT,TRBV4-3,NA,TRBJ2-3,NA
CASSLLKDGVYGYTF,TGTGCCAGCAGCCTCTTGAAAGACGGGGTCTATGGCTACACCTTC,TRBV7-8,NA,TRBJ1-2,many
CATFDRVGGYTF,TGTGCCACTTTCGACAGGGTTGGCGGCTACACCTTC,TRBV7-6,TRBD1,TRBJ1-2,few
CASSSAQGMALFYEQYF,TGTGCCAGCAGCTCCGCGCAGGGGATGGCCTTATTCTACGAGCAGTACTTC,TRBV7-8,NA,TRBJ2-7,NA
CASSELLDAFF,TGTGCCAGCAGCGAGTTACTTGACGCTTTCTTT,TRBV5-8,NA,TRBJ1-1,NA
CASSSQASTDTQYF,TGTGCCAGCAGTTCACAGGCTAGCACAGATACGCAGTATTTT,TRBV27,NA,TRBJ2-3,few
CASSLGQRGGYGYTF,TGTGCCAGCAGCTTAGGACAGAGGGGCGGCTATGGCTACACCTTC,TRBV7-8,NA,TRBJ1-2,many
CASSSLPPPDTYNEQFF,TGTGCCAGCAGCTCCCTGCCCCCACCAGACACTTACAATGAGCAGTTCTTC,TRBV7-9,NA,TRBJ2-1,NA
CASSEGRVYGYTF,TGTGCCAGCAGTGAGGGCAGGGTCTATGGCTACACCTTC,TRBV7-2,NA,TRBJ1-2,many
CASSQAYEQYF,TGTGCCAGCAGCCAAGCCTACGAGCAGTACTTC,TRBV7-2,NA,TRBJ2-7,many
CASSPGAWSNQPQHF,TGTGCCAGCAGCCCCGGAGCGTGGAGCAATCAGCCCCAGCATTTT,TRBV7-2,NA,TRBJ1-5,few
CASSYARDRSNEQFF,TGTGCCAGCAGTTACGCCCGGGACAGGTCTAATGAGCAGTTCTTC,TRBV6-2/TRBV6-3,TRBD1,TRBJ2-1,few
CASSLSTGSSYNSPLHF,TGTGCCAGCAGTTTATCGACAGGGAGCTCCTATAATTCACCCCTCCACTTT,TRBV27,TRBD1,TRBJ1-6,NA
CASSQGTGQYF,TGTGCCAGCAGTCAGGGGACGGGCCAGTACTTC,TRBV6-1,NA,TRBJ2-5,few
CASSPTQIQPQHF,TGTGCCAGCAGTCCGACCCAGATTCAGCCCCAGCATTTT,TRBV12-3/TRBV12-4,NA,TRBJ1-5,once
CSARTGAEDTEAFF,TGCAGTGCTAGGACAGGGGCGGAGGACACTGAAGCTTTCTTT,TRBV20-1,TRBD1,TRBJ1-1,NA
CASSFEGSGANVLTF,TGTGCCAGCAGCTTCGAGGGCTCCGGGGCCAACGTCCTGACTTTC,TRBV5-4,NA,TRBJ2-6,NA
CASSYLGFGYGYTF,TGTGCCAGCAGTTATTTGGGGTTTGGCTATGGCTACACCTTC,TRBV6-1,NA,TRBJ1-2,NA
CASSQDPAGELFF,TGTGCCAGCAGTCAGGACCCAGCCGGGGAGCTGTTTTTT,TRBV12-3/TRBV12-4,NA,TRBJ2-2,NA
CASSPRTGENFRQETQYF,TGTGCCAGCAGCCCCCGGACAGGGGAGAACTTCCGACAAGAGACCCAGTACTTC,TRBV7-9,TRBD1,TRBJ2-5,many